This TCR beta chain was sequenced for a study of T cells in Graves' hyperthyroidism and ophthalmopathy. This clonotype was picked up a small number of times. Graves' hyperthyroidism was deemed stable absent ophthalmopathy progression within 18 months. The V and J ends lost 3 bases and 2 bases respectively, with 17 bases between them. The CDR3 length is 16 residues. Germline CDR1 and CDR2: DFQATT and SNEGSKA (reference sequence). Authors of the study amplified TCR beta CDR3 regions from RNA transcripts. First-round RT-PCR targeting the TCR CDR3 was performed with the HTBI primer set. MiXCR was run by TCRdb on the multiplex PCR reads, yielding one entry per CDR3 protein. The table includes hundreds of thousands of distinct CDR3 sequences, under 60% detected once.

The clonotype comes from a young woman with Graves' hyperthyroidism. The sequenced sample consisted of peripheral blood or thyroid tissue (not recorded which). The chain recombines TRBV20-1 with TRBJ1-5; D perhaps matches TRBD1 (5 bases). DNA for the CDR3: TGCAGTGCTAGCGGGGGTCGGGGGATACGCAATCAGCCCCAGCATTTT. Translated: CSASGGRGIRNQPQHF.